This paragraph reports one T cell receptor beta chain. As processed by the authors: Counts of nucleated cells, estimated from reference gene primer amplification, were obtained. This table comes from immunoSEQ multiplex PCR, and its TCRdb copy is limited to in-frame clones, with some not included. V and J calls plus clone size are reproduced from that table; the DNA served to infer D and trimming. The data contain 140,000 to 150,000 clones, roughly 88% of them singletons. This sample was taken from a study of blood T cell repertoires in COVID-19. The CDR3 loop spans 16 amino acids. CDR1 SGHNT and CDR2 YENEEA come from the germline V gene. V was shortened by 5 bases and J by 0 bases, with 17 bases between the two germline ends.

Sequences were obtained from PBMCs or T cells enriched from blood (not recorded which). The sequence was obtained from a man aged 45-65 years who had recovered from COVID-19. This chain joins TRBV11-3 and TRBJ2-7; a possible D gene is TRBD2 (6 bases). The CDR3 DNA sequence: TGTGCCAGCAGCCAACCCGGCGGGGTTAGCTCCTACGAGCAGTACTTC. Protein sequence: CASSQPGGVSSYEQYF.